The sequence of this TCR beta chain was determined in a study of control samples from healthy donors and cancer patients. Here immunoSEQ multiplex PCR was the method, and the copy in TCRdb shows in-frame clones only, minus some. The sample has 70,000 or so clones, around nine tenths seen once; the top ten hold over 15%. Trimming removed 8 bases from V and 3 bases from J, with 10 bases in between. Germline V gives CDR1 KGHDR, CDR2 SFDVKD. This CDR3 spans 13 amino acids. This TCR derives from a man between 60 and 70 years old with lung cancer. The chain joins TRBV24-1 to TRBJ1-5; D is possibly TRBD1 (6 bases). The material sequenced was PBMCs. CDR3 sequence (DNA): TGTGCCACCACCGCGGGGGCCAATCAGCCCCAGCATTTT. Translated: CATTAGANQPQHF.